The rows below give T cell receptor beta chains drawn from one sample of a study of shared T cell receptors in the human thymus. Sequenced by immunoSEQ multiplex PCR; TCRdb stores in-frame clones only, minus some. The table lists some 700,000 clones, 70% to 90% of them singletons. These same data were also listed under a study on human thymus T cells.

The sequenced material came from thymocytes. Receptors originate from a boy under two years old with a congenital heart defect. Both conserved end residues are part of each CDR3.

v_call cdr3_aa
TRBV14 CASSQVTLEKSDGYTF
TRBV5-6 CASSSPGTSRTDTQYF
TRBV11-2 CASSLDPGQVSSYEQYF
TRBV30 CAWEALGTSGGTDTQYF
TRBV18 CASSPPSHGSSYEQYF
TRBV27 CASSPDFIEQYF
TRBV10-2 CASSEWGLAGVGNIQYF
TRBV6-1 CASSEIVLYTQYF
TRBV15 CATSRPGRGADEQYF
TRBV11-2 CASSSRGRGWGYTF
TRBV27 CASSLTGAGGYTF
TRBV5-8 CASSLTGGHQETQYF
TRBV28 CASSPGGRDMNEQFF
TRBV6-7 CASSQQKDRGYNEQFF
TRBV6-6 CASSVPRCTEAFF
TRBV28 CASSLVWPLAENTGELFF
TRBV5-4 CASSPPDSYTEAFF
TRBV6-5 CASSSRTGGGYTF
TRBV7-6 CASSLRLPKGEDTQYF
TRBV30 CAWGSKGRNEQYF
TRBV4-1 CASSQVAGVPSWYTQYF
TRBV7-4 CASSSPFGDTTDTQYF